This T cell receptor beta chain emerged from a study of early T cells in non-severe SARS-CoV-2 infection. For the study at large: Unsorted whole-blood RNA was sequenced in bulk, leaving chains unpaired.

Study observations and caveats: A preference for anti-spike CD8 responses marked VDJdb matching, which missed private and CD4 specificities.

This clonotype was seen only a few times. Its antigen is currently unknown. V shed 2 bases and J shed 2 bases, with 7 bases lying between them. Per the germline V gene, CDR1 is SGDLS and CDR2 is YYNGEE. CDR3 length equals 13 residues. TCRdb fed the 5' RACE reads into MiXCR, producing one record per CDR3 protein. This sample has tens of thousands of distinct CDR3 sequences; approximately 12% occur once, and the top ten carry about 4.4%. The gene calls are TRBV9 and TRBJ1-2, with unresolved D. Sequenced material: whole blood, taken at baseline. This TCR was recovered from an adult who was a healthcare worker with PCR-confirmed SARS-CoV-2 infection or an uninfected control (not recorded which). The CDR3 DNA is TGTGCCAGCAGCGTGGATAGGAACTATGGCTACACCTTC. Translating it yields CASSVDRNYGYTF.